This T cell receptor (beta chain) stems from a study of T cells in Graves' hyperthyroidism and ophthalmopathy. In the study overall: At initial diagnosis, before any treatment had begun, peripheral blood was obtained.

It was RNA transcripts that yielded the amplified TCR beta CDR3 regions. Primed by the HTBI set, a first-round RT-PCR was run on the TCR CDR3. One entry per CDR3 protein, called by TCRdb with MiXCR from the multiplex PCR reads. The sample lists under 400,000 distinct CDR3 sequences; about a sixth were seen once. Newly diagnosed patients aged 18 to 65 had hyperthyroidism of under 2 months' duration. The sample holds many counts of this clonotype. The target antigen is unknown. Germline V gene data show CDR1 as MDHEN and CDR2 as SYDVKM. The CDR3 length is 13 residues. V shed 4 bases and J shed 2 bases, with 9 bases lying between them. Study conclusions and caveats: Most clonotypes that expanded in the thyroid above 0.001 also showed up in blood.

The sequenced sample was blood. The gene calls are TRBV28 and TRBJ2-7, with D uncertain. This TCR was sampled from a woman between 18 and 29 years old with Graves' hyperthyroidism that later progressed to Graves' ophthalmopathy. This chain's CDR3 is CASSWHSAYEQYF. The CDR3 region has the DNA TGTGCCAGCAGTTGGCACAGCGCCTACGAGCAGTACTTC.